This T cell receptor (beta chain) stems from a study of cytomegalovirus exposure and HLA in healthy donors. The V end lost 0 bases, the J end lost 5 bases, and 13 bases lay between the germline ends. The CDR3 is made up of 15 amino acids. Germline V gene sequence: CDR1 LGHNA, CDR2 YSLEER. The PCR contained 60 Vbeta and 13 Jbeta primers. Clones were sequenced by immunoSEQ multiplex PCR, and TCRdb holds only the in-frame ones, with some missing. Among under 150,000 clones, about 80% were seen once, and the ten largest hold around 4.3%. About this clone: The antigen remains unidentified.

Study conclusions and caveats: There were some V segments, including TRBV6-2 and TRBV6-3, excluded as indistinguishable.

The specimen sequenced was PBMCs. The clonotype comes from a man aged 35 to 55 in good health and CMV-seropositive. The gene calls are TRBV4-3 and TRBJ2-5; no reliable D call. CDR3 loop: CASSQEISPGETQYF. CDR3 nucleotide sequence: TGCGCCAGCAGCCAAGAAATCAGTCCCGGGGAGACCCAGTACTTC.